This entry lists 9 T cell receptor beta chains sequenced from one sample in a study of cytomegalovirus exposure and HLA in healthy donors. Amplification used 60 Vbeta primers and 13 Jbeta primers. Measured with immunoSEQ multiplex PCR; TCRdb has only the in-frame clones, and not every one. This sample has 130,000 or so clones, with roughly 79% found just once. Sequencing was done on a sample of PBMCs. The receptors stem from a woman aged 40 to 50 in good health and CMV-seronegative.

The chain couples TRBV6-6 to TRBJ1-1, with D possibly being TRBD1 (6 bases). Germline V CDR1 and CDR2: MNHNY, SVGAGI (reference sequence). There are 14 residues in the CDR3. Trimming left V 8 bases short and J 4 bases short, with 17 bases between. The CDR3 sequence: CASGQTDRSTEAFF. The CDR3 DNA sequence: TGTGCCAGCGGACAAACCGACAGGAGCACTGAAGCTTTCTTT.

This clone was counted only a few times. The CDR3 loop is CASSSRGGRTDTQYF. The CDR3 DNA is TGTGCCAGCAGCTCTCGGGGGGGCCGAACAGATACGCAGTATTTT. The rearrangement uses TRBV7-2 and TRBJ2-3; 8 bases line up with TRBD2. The CDR3 spans 15 residues. V trimming: 4 bases; J trimming: 3 bases; junction bases outside the gene matches: 6. Germline loops: CDR1 SGHTA, CDR2 FQGNSA. The variable domain in full, with the rest retrieved from reference TRBV7-2 and TRBJ2-3, is GAGVSQSPSNKVTEKGKDVELRCDPISGHTALYWYRQSLGQGLEFLIYFQGNSAPDKSGLPSDRFSAERTGGSVSTLTIQRTQQEDSAVYLCASSSRGGRTDTQYFGPGTRLTVL.

The V and J genes are TRBV28 and TRBJ2-3, with 7 bases that match TRBD1. Germline values: CDR1 MDHEN, CDR2 SYDVKM. CDR3 length: 18 residues. V lost 3 bases, J lost 8 bases, and 20 bases stayed unmatched. Written as DNA, the CDR3 is TGTGCCAGCAGTTTTAAACAGGGGTTTAGGCTTGAAGACCGTACGCAGTATTTT. This translates into CASSFKQGFRLEDRTQYF.

Written as DNA, the CDR3 is TGTGCTAGTGGTTTGGAACCGACAGCCAAGCCCGGGGAGCTGTTTTTT. Amino acid sequence: CASGLEPTAKPGELFF. The chain carries TRBV12-5 and TRBJ2-2; possibly TRBD1 for D (5 bases). CDR3 length: 16 amino acids. CDR1 and CDR2 (germline): LGHNT, FRNRAP. The V and J ends lost 1 base and 6 bases respectively, with 15 bases between them.

This clone appeared a few times. The V gene is TRBV9, the J gene TRBJ1-2; D is perhaps TRBD1 (6 bases). The CDR3 spans 16 residues. Germline loops: CDR1 SGDLS, CDR2 YYNGEE. The ends were cut back, 2 bases at V and 7 bases at J, with 21 bases in the middle. CDR3 in amino acids: CASSVRWDIQERGYTF. The CDR3 bases are TGTGCCAGCAGCGTGAGATGGGACATACAAGAACGTGGCTACACCTTC.

This chain links TRBV5-6 with TRBJ1-5; 8 bases map to TRBD1. This CDR3 contains 17 residues. J lost 3 bases, V lost 2 bases, and 10 bases had no gene match. Germline lookup yields CDR1 SGHDT and CDR2 YYEEEE. CDR3 loop: CASSLKDRESDNQPQHF. The DNA of the CDR3 is TGTGCCAGCAGCTTAAAGGACAGGGAGTCAGACAATCAGCCCCAGCATTTT.

The V gene is TRBV11-2, the J gene TRBJ2-2; 7 bases align to TRBD2. J was trimmed by 7 bases and V by 8 bases; bases with no gene match: 13. The CDR3 loop spans 15 amino acids. The germline V gene encodes CDR1 SGHAT and CDR2 FQNNGV. Here the CDR3 DNA reads TGTGCCAGCGGCTACCCACGGGGGGTAGACGGGGAGCTGTTTTTT. The encoded protein is CASGYPRGVDGELFF.

The V and J genes are TRBV28 and TRBJ1-2, with a possible D match to TRBD1 (5 bases). The V gene's germline CDR1 is MDHEN and CDR2 SYDVKM. The CDR3 loop spans 14 amino acids. Trimming took off 2 bases at V and 0 bases at J, with 7 bases between the two ends. CDR3 residues: CASSLAGPNYGYTF. In DNA, the CDR3 is TGTGCCAGCAGTTTAGCAGGGCCTAACTATGGCTACACCTTC.

The count of this clone is one. This chain joins TRBV5-1 and TRBJ2-1; D may be TRBD1 (7 bases). Trimming shortened V by 4 bases and J by 7 bases, and 21 bases separated the two germline ends. There are 16 residues in the CDR3. The germline V gene encodes CDR1 SGHRS and CDR2 YFSETQ. DNA for the CDR3: TGCGCCAGCAGCGGACGATTGGCAGGGGGACTTAATGAGCAGTTCTTC. It codes for CASSGRLAGGLNEQFF. Full variable domain (outside the CDR3, taken from reference TRBV5-1 and TRBJ2-1): KAGVTQTPRYLIKTRGQQVTLSCSPISGHRSVSWYQQTPGQGLQFLFEYFSETQRNKGNFPGRFSGRQFSNSRSEMNVSTLELGDSALYLCASSGRLAGGLNEQFFGPGTRLTVL.